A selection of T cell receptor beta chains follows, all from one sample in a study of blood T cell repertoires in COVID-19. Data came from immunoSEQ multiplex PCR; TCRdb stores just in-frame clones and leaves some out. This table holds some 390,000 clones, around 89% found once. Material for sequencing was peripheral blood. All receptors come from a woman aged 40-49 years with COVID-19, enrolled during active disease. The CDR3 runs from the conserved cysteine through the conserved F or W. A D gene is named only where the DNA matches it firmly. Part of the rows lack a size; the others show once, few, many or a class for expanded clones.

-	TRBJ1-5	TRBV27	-	CASQLRGGQPQHF	TGTGCCAGTCAGCTTAGGGGAGGTCAGCCCCAGCATTTT
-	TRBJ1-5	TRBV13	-	CASRRGSHGQPQHF	TGTGCCAGCAGGCGGGGGAGTCACGGTCAGCCCCAGCATTTT
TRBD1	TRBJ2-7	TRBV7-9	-	CASSVGDSGYEQYF	TGTGCCAGCAGCGTCGGGGACAGTGGCTACGAGCAGTACTTC
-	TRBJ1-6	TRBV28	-	CASTPAAGSNSPLHF	TGTGCCAGCACACCGGCCGCAGGTAGTAATTCACCCCTCCACTTT
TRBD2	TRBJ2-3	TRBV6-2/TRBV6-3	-	CASSLRTSFRTDTQYF	TGTGCCAGCAGTTTACGGACTAGCTTTAGAACAGATACGCAGTATTTT
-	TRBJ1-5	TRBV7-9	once	CASSLGVGGDDQPQHF	TGTGCCAGCAGCTTAGGTGTCGGGGGGGACGATCAGCCCCAGCATTTT
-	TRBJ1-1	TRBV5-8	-	CASSLGQRMNTEAFF	TGTGCCAGCAGCTTGGGGCAACGAATGAACACTGAAGCTTTCTTT
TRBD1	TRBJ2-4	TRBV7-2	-	CASSLGDRQLPGNIQYF	TGTGCCAGCAGCTTAGGGGACAGACAACTCCCAGGAAACATTCAGTACTTC
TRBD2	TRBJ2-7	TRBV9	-	CASSLRTSGSYEQYF	TGTGCCAGCAGCCTCCGGACTAGCGGCTCCTACGAGCAGTACTTC
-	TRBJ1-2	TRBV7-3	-	CASSPSGGSYGYTF	TGTGCCAGCAGCCCATCGGGGGGTAGTTATGGCTACACCTTC
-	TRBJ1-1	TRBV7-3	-	CASSRIENTEAFF	TGTGCCAGCAGCCGTATAGAGAACACTGAAGCTTTCTTT
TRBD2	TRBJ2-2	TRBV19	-	CASSKGWSGMNTGELFF	TGTGCCAGTAGTAAAGGGTGGAGCGGGATGAACACCGGGGAGCTGTTTTTT
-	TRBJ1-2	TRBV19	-	CATWTQGNYGYTF	TGTGCCACCTGGACACAGGGAAACTATGGCTACACCTTC
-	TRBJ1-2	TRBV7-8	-	CASSSLGGPAFNYGYTF	TGTGCCAGCAGCTCGCTGGGCGGGCCCGCCTTTAACTATGGCTACACCTTC
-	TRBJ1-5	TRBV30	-	CAWSPNVNQPQHF	TGTGCCTGGAGTCCCAATGTCAATCAGCCCCAGCATTTT
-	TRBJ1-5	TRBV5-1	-	CASSWGGNGFEPQHF	TGCGCCAGCAGCTGGGGCGGGAATGGGTTTGAGCCCCAGCATTTT
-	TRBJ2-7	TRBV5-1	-	CASSLIRAGAYEQYF	TGCGCCAGCAGCTTGATTCGGGCGGGCGCCTACGAGCAGTACTTC
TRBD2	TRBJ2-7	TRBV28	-	CASALAGFRYEQYF	TGTGCCAGCGCCTTAGCGGGATTTCGGTACGAGCAGTACTTC
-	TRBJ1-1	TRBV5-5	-	CASSLWGVTEAFF	TGTGCCAGCAGCTTGTGGGGAGTCACTGAAGCTTTCTTT
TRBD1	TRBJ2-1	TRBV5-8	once	CASRRTGVNEQFF	TGTGCCAGCAGAAGGACAGGGGTGAATGAGCAGTTCTTC
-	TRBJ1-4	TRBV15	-	CATSPNTGKGEKLFF	TGTGCCACCAGCCCGAATACAGGGAAGGGTGAAAAACTGTTTTTT
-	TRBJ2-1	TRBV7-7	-	CASSTDLVVYNEQFF	TGTGCTAGCAGCACGGACTTGGTCGTATACAATGAGCAGTTCTTC
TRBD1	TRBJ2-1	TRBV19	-	CASSVDRGRNEQFF	TGTGCCAGTAGTGTGGACAGGGGCCGGAATGAGCAGTTCTTC
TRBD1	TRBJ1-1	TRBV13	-	CASSSGGAGGTEAFF	TGTGCCAGCAGCTCCGGGGGGGCAGGGGGCACTGAAGCTTTCTTT
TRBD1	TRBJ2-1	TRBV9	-	CASSVEWTGVYEQFF	TGTGCCAGCAGCGTAGAGTGGACAGGGGTCTATGAGCAGTTCTTC
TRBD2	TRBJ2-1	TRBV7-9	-	CASSSRGALPNEQFF	TGTGCCAGCAGCTCGCGGGGGGCTCTTCCAAATGAGCAGTTCTTC
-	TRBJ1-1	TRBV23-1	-	CASRQGISWNTEAFF	TGCGCCAGCAGACAGGGTATTTCATGGAACACTGAAGCTTTCTTT
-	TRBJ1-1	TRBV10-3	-	CAISAGGTEAFF	TGTGCCATCAGTGCGGGAGGGACTGAAGCTTTCTTT
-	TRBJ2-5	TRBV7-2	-	CASSFTAAQETQYF	TGTGCCAGCAGCTTTACTGCGGCCCAAGAGACCCAGTACTTC
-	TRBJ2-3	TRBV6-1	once	CASSSSGTRDTQYF	TGTGCCAGCAGCTCCTCGGGTACCAGAGATACGCAGTATTTT
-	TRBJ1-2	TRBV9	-	CASRRGDGYTF	TGTGCCAGCCGCAGGGGTGACGGCTACACCTTC
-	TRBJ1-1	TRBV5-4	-	CASSSSRGGTEAFF	TGTGCCAGCAGCTCTTCTAGGGGTGGCACTGAAGCTTTCTTT
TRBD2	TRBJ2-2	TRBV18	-	CASHSSDGGGLTGELFF	TGTGCCAGCCACTCCTCGGACGGGGGGGGCCTCACCGGGGAGCTGTTTTTT
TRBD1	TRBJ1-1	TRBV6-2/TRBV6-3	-	CASSLGQPEAFF	TGTGCCAGCAGCCTGGGACAGCCGGAAGCTTTCTTT
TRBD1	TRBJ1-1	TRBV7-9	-	CASSAYRGLQAFF	TGTGCCAGCAGTGCCTACAGGGGGCTCCAAGCTTTCTTT
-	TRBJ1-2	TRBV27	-	CASSLGGANYGYTF	TGTGCCAGCAGTTTAGGCGGGGCCAACTATGGCTACACCTTC
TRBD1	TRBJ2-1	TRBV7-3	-	CASSTQRDRQSYNEQFF	TGTGCCAGCAGCACCCAACGGGACAGGCAGTCCTACAATGAGCAGTTCTTC
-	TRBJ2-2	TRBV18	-	CASSSDLANTGELFF	TGTGCCAGCTCCTCGGATCTAGCGAACACCGGGGAGCTGTTTTTT
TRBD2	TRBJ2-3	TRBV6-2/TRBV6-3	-	CASGQRLAGSSTDTQYF	TGTGCCAGCGGCCAACGACTAGCGGGATCTAGCACAGATACGCAGTATTTT
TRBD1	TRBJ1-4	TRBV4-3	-	CASSQDLGQGREKLFF	TGCGCCAGCAGCCAAGATCTAGGACAGGGGCGGGAAAAACTGTTTTTT
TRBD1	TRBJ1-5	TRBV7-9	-	CASSLGTGIFEPQHF	TGTGCCAGCAGCTTAGGGACAGGGATCTTTGAGCCCCAGCATTTT
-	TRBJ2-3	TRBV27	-	CASSFHPEWGRGGADTQYF	TGTGCCAGCAGTTTCCATCCCGAGTGGGGCCGAGGGGGGGCAGATACGCAGTATTTT
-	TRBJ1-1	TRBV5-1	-	CASSLGRGGTEAFF	TGCGCCAGCAGCTTGGGCAGGGGAGGGACTGAAGCTTTCTTT
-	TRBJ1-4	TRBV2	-	CASQLQGTFNEKLFF	TGTGCCAGCCAACTACAGGGCACCTTTAATGAAAAACTGTTTTTT
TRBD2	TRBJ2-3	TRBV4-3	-	CASSASGLAGSGTDTQYF	TGCGCCAGCAGCGCCTCGGGACTAGCGGGGTCAGGCACAGATACGCAGTATTTT